This record concerns one TCR beta chain sequence. Both 60 Vbeta primers and 13 Jbeta primers went into the PCR. Generated by immunoSEQ multiplex PCR, the TCRdb table keeps only in-frame clones and is missing some. Among about 90,000 clones listed, more than 60% were seen once. Trimming took off 4 bases at V and 0 bases at J, with 13 bases between the two ends. The CDR3 is 15 residues long. Germline loops: CDR1 MNHEY, CDR2 SVGAGI. This sample stems from a study of cytomegalovirus exposure and HLA in healthy donors. V and J are TRBV6-5 and TRBJ2-7; D perhaps matches TRBD2 (5 bases). Sequencing used PBMCs. This receptor was identified in a man aged 30 to 45 in good health and CMV-seronegative. CDR3 sequence: CASSLSAGPSYEQYF. The CDR3 DNA reads as TGTGCCAGCAGTTTATCCGCGGGCCCCTCCTACGAGCAGTACTTC.